A selection of T cell receptor beta chains follows, all from one sample in a study of blood T cells in healthy people across ages. TCRdb passed the 5' RACE reads through MiXCR, listing each CDR3 protein once. The sample yields a few hundred thousand distinct CDR3 sequences, approximately 26% seen once. These sequences were also reported in another study, on T cells of mothers and their children.

Sequences were obtained from blood. The receptors were sampled from a boy younger than 10 in good health. CDR3s include the opening cysteine and the closing phenylalanine or tryptophan. D genes are given only for firm matches.

CDR3 protein | V gene | D gene | J gene
CASSEWVDQETQYF | TRBV2 | . | TRBJ2-5
CASSVEGQGAHNGYTF | TRBV9 | TRBD1 | TRBJ1-2
CASSYLSPTDTQYF | TRBV27 | . | TRBJ2-3
CASSPKAQGTYGYTF | TRBV27 | TRBD1 | TRBJ1-2
CASSQRPLNTGELFF | TRBV4-3 | . | TRBJ2-2
CSASGANTGELFF | TRBV20-1 | . | TRBJ2-2
CAISEGTGGPGTEAFF | TRBV10-3 | TRBD1 | TRBJ1-1
CASSLFGGIVQETQYF | TRBV7-2 | TRBD2 | TRBJ2-5
CATSDPGIYNEQFF | TRBV24-1 | . | TRBJ2-1
CASSQDPVTSGPSTSYNEQFF | TRBV4-3 | TRBD2 | TRBJ2-1
CASSQDSGELFF | TRBV4-2 | . | TRBJ2-2
CASRKGGETNEQFF | TRBV7-2 | . | .
CASSFPYGLGPETQYF | TRBV12-3/TRBV12-4 | . | TRBJ2-5
CASSLVGWGLNSNEQFF | TRBV5-1 | TRBD2 | TRBJ2-1
CSVDYAQRRPNSPLHF | TRBV29-1 | . | TRBJ1-6
CSARLAGGYYEQYF | TRBV20-1 | TRBD2 | TRBJ2-7
CASSVGQGYSSEQYF | TRBV2 | TRBD1 | .
CASSYSRDNEQFF | TRBV7-3 | . | TRBJ2-1
CASSLVWGAQETQYF | TRBV7-2 | . | TRBJ2-5
CASSPVDNANYGYTF | TRBV18 | . | TRBJ1-2
CASSQRPDIQYF | TRBV6-2/TRBV6-3 | . | TRBJ2-4
CASSLVGTVSTDTQYF | TRBV7-2 | TRBD1 | TRBJ2-3
CASSLVGQQPNEQYF | TRBV7-6 | TRBD1 | TRBJ2-7
CSATAPLNTEAFF | TRBV29-1 | . | TRBJ1-1
CASSSKGRKRGTALRETQYF | TRBV7-4 | TRBD2 | TRBJ2-5
CASSESPAGSGLDEQFF | TRBV10-2 | TRBD2 | TRBJ2-1
CASSHLGQGASRNEQFF | TRBV4-1 | TRBD1 | TRBJ2-1
CASSPPGPTSYNEQFF | TRBV13 | . | TRBJ2-1
CASNGTSGPSSEQFF | TRBV9 | TRBD2 | .
CSVLWGSEEKLFF | TRBV29-1 | . | TRBJ1-4
CASSQEGRVITEAFF | TRBV4-3 | . | TRBJ1-1
CASSLYSNTDTQYF | TRBV19 | . | TRBJ2-3